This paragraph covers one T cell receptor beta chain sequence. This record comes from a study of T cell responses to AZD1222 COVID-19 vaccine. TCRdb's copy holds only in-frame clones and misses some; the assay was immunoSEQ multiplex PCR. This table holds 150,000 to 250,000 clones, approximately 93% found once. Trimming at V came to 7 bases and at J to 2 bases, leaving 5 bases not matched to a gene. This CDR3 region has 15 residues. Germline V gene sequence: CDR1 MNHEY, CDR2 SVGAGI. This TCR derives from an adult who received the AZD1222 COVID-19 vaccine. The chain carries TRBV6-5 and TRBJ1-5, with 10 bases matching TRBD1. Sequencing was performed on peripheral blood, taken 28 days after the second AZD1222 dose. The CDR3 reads CASIDRGPGNQPQHF. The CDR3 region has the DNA TGTGCCAGCATCGACAGGGGGCCCGGCAATCAGCCCCAGCATTTT.